Reported below is one TCR beta chain. This sample was taken from a study of PD-L1 blockade in urothelial cancer. Across the whole study: Most of the 29 patients were men who had bladder-origin urothelial cancer.

The repertoire was sequenced with immunoSEQ multiplex PCR; TCRdb's copy has only in-frame clones and lacks some. The sample shows tens of thousands of clones, roughly 78% of them seen only once. The time point is: pretreatment peripheral blood. This sequence was found in a man between 70 and 80 years old with urothelial cancer. This specimen was PBMCs, taken around atezolizumab (anti-PD-L1) treatment.

As DNA, the CDR3 is TGCGCCAGCAGCTCGGGACAGAGGTACGAGCAGTACTTC. Protein product: CASSSGQRYEQYF. The chain carries TRBV5-1 and TRBJ2-7; 7 nucleotides align to TRBD1. J lost 4 bases, V lost 3 bases, and 4 bases had no gene match. CDR1 and CDR2 (germline): SGHRS, YFSETQ. The CDR3 has 13 amino acids.